This T cell receptor (beta chain) was recovered during a study of shared clonotypes between healthy human individuals. Only in-frame clones appear in the TCRdb table, and some are missing; sequencing was by immunoSEQ multiplex PCR. The sample lists about 2.2 million clones, about 94% occurring once. Germline CDR1 is SNHLY and CDR2 is FYNNEI. The ends were cut back, 9 bases at V and 0 bases at J, with 18 bases in the middle. The CDR3 length is 15 residues. Only CD45RO-negative cells positively selected for CCR7 counted as naive CD8 cells, so terminally differentiated effector memory CD45RA+ cells were excluded.

The chain employs TRBV2 and TRBJ2-7; D is perhaps TRBD2 (5 bases). The sequencing input was naive CD8+ T cells from PBMCs. This receptor was taken from a man younger than 35 in good health. Some clones in this sample may be carry-over from other donors' samples. In DNA, the CDR3 is TGTGCCAGTAGAGTAGGACTCATAAGCTCCTACGAGCAGTACTTC. This encodes CASRVGLISSYEQYF.